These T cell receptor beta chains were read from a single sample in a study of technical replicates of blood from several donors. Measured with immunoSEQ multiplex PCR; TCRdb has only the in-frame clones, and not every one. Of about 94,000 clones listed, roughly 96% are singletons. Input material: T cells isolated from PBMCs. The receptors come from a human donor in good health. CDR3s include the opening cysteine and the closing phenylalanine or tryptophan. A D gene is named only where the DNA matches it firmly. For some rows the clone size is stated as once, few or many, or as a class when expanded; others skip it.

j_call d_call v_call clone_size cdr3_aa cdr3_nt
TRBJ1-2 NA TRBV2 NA CASRRGTLYGYTF TGTGCCAGCAGGAGGGGGACACTCTATGGCTACACCTTC
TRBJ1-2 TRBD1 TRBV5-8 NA CASSPRLRQGGGYTF TGTGCCAGCAGCCCACGCCTGAGACAGGGTGGTGGCTACACCTTC
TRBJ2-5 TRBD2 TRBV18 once CASRKAGGYQETQYF TGTGCCAGCCGCAAAGCGGGAGGCTACCAAGAGACCCAGTACTTC
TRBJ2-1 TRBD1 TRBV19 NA CASSWDRGGNEQFF TGTGCCAGTAGCTGGGACAGGGGGGGCAATGAGCAGTTCTTC
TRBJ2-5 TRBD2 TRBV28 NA CASSPLLAGETQYF TGTGCCAGCAGTCCCCTCCTAGCGGGAGAGACCCAGTACTTC
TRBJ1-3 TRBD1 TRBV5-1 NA CASTTGASGNTIYF TGCGCCAGCACAACAGGGGCCTCTGGAAACACCATATATTTT
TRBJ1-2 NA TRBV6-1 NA CASSEMNSPYGYTF TGTGCCAGCAGTGAAATGAACAGCCCCTATGGCTACACCTTC
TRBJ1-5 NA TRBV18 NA CASSPSNQPQHF TGTGCCAGCTCACCATCGAATCAGCCCCAGCATTTT
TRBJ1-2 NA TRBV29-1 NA CSVEGPAGYTF TGCAGCGTTGAGGGGCCAGCCGGCTACACCTTC
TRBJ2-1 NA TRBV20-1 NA CSARRLREQFF TGCAGTGCTAGGCGGCTTCGGGAGCAGTTCTTC
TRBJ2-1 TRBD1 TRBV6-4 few CASSDRGQGVNEQFF TGTGCCAGCAGTGACAGGGGACAGGGGGTGAATGAGCAGTTCTTC
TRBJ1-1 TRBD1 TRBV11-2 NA CASSLSGTGQNTEAFF TGTGCCAGCAGCTTATCGGGGACAGGGCAGAACACTGAAGCTTTCTTT
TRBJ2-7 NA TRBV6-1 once CASSEFSGWEQYF TGTGCCAGCAGTGAATTCTCGGGATGGGAGCAGTACTTC
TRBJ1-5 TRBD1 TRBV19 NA CASSTVFLGDSRYSNQPQHF TGTGCCAGTAGTACGGTGTTCTTGGGGGACAGCCGCTATAGCAATCAGCCCCAGCATTTT
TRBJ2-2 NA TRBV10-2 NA CASTRRLLNTGELFF TGCGCCAGCACTCGAAGACTGTTAAACACCGGGGAGCTGTTTTTT